The TCR beta chain under discussion was sequenced for a study of T cell responses to AZD1222 COVID-19 vaccine. Findings and limits, study-wide: A mostly white British donor set with more females was recruited, and clonal diversity was possibly underestimated. Among those given AZD1222, only six were seropositive at baseline.

Repertoires were generated with immunoSEQ multiplex PCR, while TCRdb's copy carries only in-frame clones and drops some. The sample gives under 80,000 clones, roughly nine tenths of which show up once; 1% to 1.5% is in the top ten. Germline assignment: CDR1 MNHEY and CDR2 SVGEGT. V was cut by 0 bases and J by 7 bases, with 9 bases left in between. The length of the CDR3 is 13 residues. This clone was detected once. Its antigen is undetermined. The V and J genes are TRBV6-2 or TRBV6-3 and TRBJ1-1; D remains ambiguous. The sequences come from peripheral blood, collected 28 days after the second AZD1222 dose. This TCR was recovered from an adult who received the AZD1222 COVID-19 vaccine. Written as DNA, the CDR3 is TGTGCCAGCAGTTACTCGATGGGGTTTGAAGCTTTCTTT. It yields the protein CASSYSMGFEAFF.